The text below deals with one T cell receptor (beta chain). Its specificity is unknown. The germline gives CDR1 MGHDK, CDR2 SYGVNS. Trimming took off 2 bases at V and 7 bases at J, with 7 bases between the two ends. This CDR3 is built from 12 residues. The data stem from a study of CD8 T cells in acute hepatitis C reinfection. Points from the study as a whole: Alphabeta pairing of public clonotypes could not be determined from bulk TCRbeta data.

TCRdb's table, derived via immunoSEQ multiplex PCR, lists solely in-frame clones and lacks some. Of tens of thousands of clones listed, approximately 85% were seen once; the top ten hold 10% to 11%. Stated time point: naive CD8 control sorted from an acute-time-point sample. The receptor was derived from a woman in her late teens or twenties who spontaneously cleared hepatitis C infection. V is TRBV25-1 and J is TRBJ2-3; D assignment may be TRBD1 or TRBD2 (5 bases each). The sample consisted of naive CD8+ T cells from PBMCs. CDR3 bases: TGTGCCAGCAGTGAAGGGACGTATACGCAGTATTTT. Translating gives CASSEGTYTQYF.